This TCR beta chain originates from a study of Ad26.COV2.S vaccination and SARS-CoV-2 variants. Regarding the study as a whole: Reportedly, spike-specific CD8+ and CD4+ T cell responses achieved substantial breadth once vaccination had taken place.

Profiled with immunoSEQ multiplex PCR; TCRdb holds only in-frame clones, not every one. The sample records around 350,000 clones, approximately 90% being singletons. This CDR3 comprises 15 residues. Germline V CDR1 and CDR2: MNHNY, SVGAGI (reference sequence). The V gene lost 4 bases and the J gene lost 6 bases, with 16 bases spanning the gap. This clone occurred once. No antigen is known for it. The rearrangement uses TRBV6-6 and TRBJ1-5; D is perhaps TRBD1 (5 bases). The material sequenced was peripheral blood, taken after recovery from COVID-19. The origin of this receptor is a human donor who had recovered from COVID-19. Here the CDR3 DNA reads TGTGCCAGCAGTTTAAAAGGGGACTTAAGTCAGCCCCAGCATTTT. This encodes CASSLKGDLSQPQHF.